This T cell receptor (beta chain) came from a study of CD8 T cells in Susac syndrome. Study overall: Patients with Susac syndrome were, at the time of blood collection, therapy-naive, maintained on corticosteroids, or maintained on intravenous immunoglobulin alone.

The study's findings and limits: The study admitted that it had a relatively small number of individuals in its TCR sequencing and HLA analysis. The CD4+ T cell repertoires of Susac syndrome were found to show no clonal expansion.

The diagnostic criteria were recently defined, and patients with Susac syndrome met them for definite or probable disease. Random hexamers served to reverse transcribe roughly 0.5 to 1 ug RNA. TCRdb used MiXCR to reprocess the immunoSEQ multiplex PCR reads, holding one entry per CDR3 protein. Of roughly 150,000 distinct CDR3 sequences listed, roughly 95% are singletons. Worth noting for this clonotype: Its specificity is unknown.

What was sequenced was CD4+ T cells from PBMCs. The sequence was collected from a human donor with Susac syndrome.

The CDR3 sequence is CAGQTGVNQPQHF. CDR3 bases: TGTGCCGGACAGACAGGAGTTAATCAGCCCCAGCATTTT. The chain employs TRBV19 and TRBJ1-5; possibly TRBD1 for D (6 bases). The CDR3 extends over 13 amino acids. Germline-derived CDR1 and CDR2 are LNHDA and SQIVND (reference sequence). V was shortened by 11 bases and J by 4 bases, with 15 bases between the two germline ends.